What follows are 24 T cell receptor beta chains derived from one specimen sequenced in a study of neurological immune-mediated disorders. TCRdb fed the 5' RACE reads into MiXCR, producing one record per CDR3 protein. The sample has 30,000 to 40,000 distinct CDR3 sequences; around 6.8% are singletons. Sequenced material: PBMCs. These receptors all stem from a woman between 40 and 50 years old in good health.

This clonotype was seen repeatedly, ten times or more. The DNA of the CDR3 is TGTGCCAGCCGGCCACGGATAAAAGAGACCCAGTACTTC. Residues: CASRPRIKETQYF. The V call is TRBV6-6, the J call TRBJ2-5; no clear D gene. The V end was cut by 8 bases, the J end by 3 bases, with 13 bases between. The CDR3 runs 13 residues. Germline lookup yields CDR1 MNHNY and CDR2 SVGAGI (reference sequence).

This clonotype was seen repeatedly, ten times or more. V usage is TRBV10-3 and J usage is TRBJ1-1; D call uncertain. Trimming removed 3 bases from V and 0 bases from J, with 5 bases in between. Germline CDR1 and CDR2: ENHRY and SYGVKD. The CDR3 extends over 13 amino acids. Here the CDR3 DNA reads TGTGCCATCAGTGAAAAGTTGAACACTGAAGCTTTCTTT. Encoded protein: CAISEKLNTEAFF.

This clonotype was seen ten or more times. The genes are TRBV10-3 and TRBJ2-7, with D perhaps being TRBD1 or TRBD2 (5 bases each). V dropped 5 bases and J dropped 2 bases, with 16 bases sitting between them. CDR1 is ENHRY and CDR2 is SYGVKD in the germline V gene. This CDR3 has 15 residues. CDR3 sequence (DNA): TGTGCCATCAGTCCATCGCCGGGGCTAACCTACGAGCAGTACTTC. Translated, it gives CAISPSPGLTYEQYF.

This clonotype was picked up many times. The chain links TRBV6-5 to TRBJ2-3, with a weak D call TRBD1 (5 bases). The CDR3 extends over 14 amino acids. The V gene lost 5 bases and the J gene lost 4 bases, with 13 bases spanning the gap. Germline CDR1 MNHEY, CDR2 SVGAGI. The CDR3 sequence: CASSQGVRADTQYF. CDR3 nucleotides: TGTGCCAGCAGTCAGGGTGTTCGGGCAGATACGCAGTATTTT.

The sample holds many counts of this clonotype. This chain links TRBV21-1 with TRBJ2-4; TRBD1, the table's D call, was not compared with the DNA. TRBV21-1 is deemed a pseudogene. The CDR3 has 15 amino acids. CDR3 sequence reads: CASSTRTLAKNIQYF. The CDR3 DNA reads TGTGCCAGCAGCACCCGGACCCTAGCCAAAAACATTCAGTACTTC.

This clonotype has at least ten counts. The rearrangement links TRBV29-1 to TRBJ2-3, with TRBD1 matching over 7 bases. CDR1 is SQVTM and CDR2 is ANQGSEA in the germline V gene. The CDR3 runs to 13 residues. Unmatched junction bases numbered 1, after V lost 2 bases and J lost 2 bases. The CDR3 loop is CSVETGVTDTQYF. The CDR3 DNA reads as TGCAGCGTTGAAACAGGGGTCACAGATACGCAGTATTTT.

This clonotype was picked up many times. The V and J genes are TRBV29-1 and TRBJ1-2; D may be TRBD1 (6 bases). The V and J ends lost 6 bases and 5 bases respectively, with 22 bases between them. CDR1 is SQVTM and CDR2 is ANQGSEA in the germline V gene. This CDR3 has 15 amino acids. This CDR3 reads CSVHSSTWGPYGYTF. In DNA, the CDR3 is TGCAGCGTCCATTCCTCGACGTGGGGGCCATATGGCTACACCTTC. The whole variable domain, filled in from reference TRBV29-1 and TRBJ1-2, reads SAVISQKPSRDICQRGTSLTIQCQVDSQVTMMFWYRQQPGQSLTLIATANQGSEATYESGFVIDKFPISRPNLTFSTLTVSNMSPEDSSIYLCSVHSSTWGPYGYTFGSGTRLTVV.

In its sample, this clonotype was seen many times. J is TRBJ1-1 and V is TRBV7-3, with a weak D call TRBD1 (6 bases). This CDR3 region has 13 residues. Germline V gene sequence: CDR1 SGHTA, CDR2 FQGTGA. V was pared by 5 bases and J by 10 bases, with 17 bases between. CDR3 amino acids: CASSRKTGPGAFF. DNA for the CDR3: TGTGCCAGCAGCCGAAAGACAGGTCCCGGAGCTTTCTTT.

This clonotype was seen many times. This chain uses TRBV29-1 with TRBJ2-1; D is unclear. CDR3 size: 11 residues. The V end lost 4 bases, the J end lost 7 bases, and 8 bases lay between the germline ends. Germline lookup yields CDR1 SQVTM and CDR2 ANQGSEA. CDR3 amino acids: CSVVGSNEQFF. In DNA, the CDR3 is TGCAGCGTTGTAGGTAGTAATGAGCAGTTCTTC.

This clonotype was counted ten times or more. The chain links TRBV28 to TRBJ2-3, with 13 bases aligning to TRBD2. CDR3 length equals 16 residues. J was trimmed by 6 bases and V by 5 bases; bases with no gene match: 8. Germline V gives CDR1 MDHEN, CDR2 SYDVKM. CDR3 region: CASSPLTSGRGDTQYF. CDR3 DNA sequence: TGTGCCAGCAGTCCCCTCACTAGCGGGAGGGGCGATACGCAGTATTTT.

This chain links TRBV10-3 with TRBJ1-2; 11 bases line up with TRBD1. Per germline, CDR1 ENHRY and CDR2 SYGVKD. V dropped 4 bases and J dropped 1; count of bases not matched to a gene: 2. The CDR3 is 15 residues long. CDR3 in amino acids: CAISAGTGGNYGYTF. The CDR3 DNA follows: TGTGCCATCAGTGCCGGGACAGGGGGTAACTATGGCTACACCTTC.

This clonotype was observed at least ten times. This chain connects TRBV19 to TRBJ1-5, with D possibly matching TRBD1 (6 bases). Germline loops: CDR1 LNHDA, CDR2 SQIVND (reference sequence). Trimming took off 8 bases at V and 0 bases at J, with 14 bases between the two ends. The length of the CDR3 is 15 residues. The CDR3 bases are TGTGCCAGTCTGGACAGCCTGAATAGCAATCAGCCCCAGCATTTT. Its protein is CASLDSLNSNQPQHF. The whole variable domain, filled in from reference TRBV19 and TRBJ1-5, reads DGGITQSPKYLFRKEGQNVTLSCEQNLNHDAMYWYRQDPGQGLRLIYYSQIVNDFQKGDIAEGYSVSREKKESFPLTVTSAQKNPTAFYLCASLDSLNSNQPQHFGDGTRLSIL.

The chain employs TRBV5-1 and TRBJ2-3; D is ambiguous. The CDR3 loop spans 15 amino acids. V was trimmed by 0 bases and J by 0 bases, leaving 8 bases between them. Germline CDR1 and CDR2: SGHRS and YFSETQ. The CDR3 loop reads CASSLVGPSTDTQYF. DNA for the CDR3: TGCGCCAGCAGCTTGGTCGGGCCTAGCACAGATACGCAGTATTTT.

This clonotype was counted ten times or more. The V gene is TRBV7-9, the J gene TRBJ1-1, with 9 bases that match TRBD1. V trimming: 1 base; J trimming: 6 bases; junction bases outside the gene matches: 6. The CDR3 sequence is 15 residues long. Germline V CDR1 and CDR2: SEHNR, FQNEAQ (reference sequence). The CDR3 coding sequence is TGTGCCAGCAGCTTAGGGTGGGACAGGGTTCCTGAAGCTTTCTTT. This encodes CASSLGWDRVPEAFF.

This clonotype was observed at least ten times. The rearrangement joins TRBV6-1 to TRBJ2-5; the D is unclear. This CDR3 region has 15 residues. V lost 0 bases and J 1 base, leaving 9 bases between the germline ends. CDR1 and CDR2 from the germline V gene are MNHNS and SASEGT. In nucleotides, the CDR3 is TGTGCCAGCAGTGAAGCGAGGTCTTTCCAAGAGACCCAGTACTTC. Translating gives CASSEARSFQETQYF.

This clonotype has ten or more counts. The rearrangement uses TRBV29-1 and TRBJ1-5; D is undetermined. V was cut by 2 bases and J by 4 bases, with 6 bases left in between. The germline V gene has CDR1 SQVTM and CDR2 ANQGSEA. The length of the CDR3 is 12 residues. The CDR3 loop is CSVESGNQPQHF. The CDR3 DNA follows: TGCAGCGTTGAATCCGGAAATCAGCCCCAGCATTTT.

The table lists this clonotype with many counts. V is TRBV2 and J is TRBJ1-5; D remains ambiguous. Germline V gives CDR1 SNHLY, CDR2 FYNNEI. There are 15 residues in the CDR3. The germline V and J ends were trimmed by 7 bases and 3 bases, with 16 bases remaining between them. CDR3 protein: CASTFEEALNQPQHF. Here the CDR3 DNA reads TGTGCCAGCACATTCGAGGAGGCCCTCAATCAGCCCCAGCATTTT.

The sample holds many counts of this clonotype. The chain joins TRBV11-2 to TRBJ1-6, with TRBD1 identical over 8 bases. Trimming removed 6 bases from V and 8 bases from J; junction bases left unmatched: 9. This CDR3 contains 15 residues. The germline gives CDR1 SGHAT, CDR2 FQNNGV. For the CDR3, the DNA is TGTGCCAGCAGGGCCGGGACAGGCCTTTATTCACCCCTCCACTTT. Amino acid sequence: CASRAGTGLYSPLHF.

The table lists this clonotype with many counts. The chain has TRBV29-1 and TRBJ2-5; TRBD2 aligns across 7 bases. The V gene end was trimmed by 4 bases and the J gene end by 3 bases; junction bases not matched to a gene: 8. Germline V gene lookup returns CDR1 SQVTM and CDR2 ANQGSEA. CDR3 length equals 14 residues. The CDR3 DNA reads TGCAGCGTTGCCCGGACTAGTGGCAAAGAGACCCAGTACTTC. As protein: CSVARTSGKETQYF.

Turning to this clonotype: A clone one base away is much larger, so this may be a read error. This chain connects TRBV2 to TRBJ2-5, with a weak D call TRBD1 (6 bases). The CDR3 consists of 14 residues. Germline V gene sequence: CDR1 SNHLY, CDR2 FYNNEI. The ends were cut back, 7 bases at V and 2 bases at J, with 14 bases in the middle. CDR3 DNA sequence: TGTGCCAGCAAGTCCGACAGGTCACAAGAGACCCAGTACTTC. It codes for CASKSDRSQETQYF.

This clonotype was observed many times. The chain has TRBV5-1 and TRBJ1-1; D not certain. The germline V and J ends were trimmed by 2 bases and 4 bases, with 9 bases remaining between them. This CDR3 region has 13 residues. Per the germline V gene, CDR1 is SGHRS and CDR2 is YFSETQ. The CDR3 reads CASSFQRSTEAFF. CDR3 sequence (DNA): TGCGCCAGCAGCTTCCAAAGGAGCACTGAAGCTTTCTTT.

This clonotype showed up many times. V is TRBV5-5 and J is TRBJ1-5, with D perhaps matching TRBD1 (6 bases). This CDR3 has 17 amino acids. Germline CDR1 SGHKS, CDR2 YYEKEE (reference sequence). Trimming took off 1 base at V and 2 bases at J, with 16 bases between the two ends. The CDR3 here is CASSLRQAVAGNQPQHF. CDR3 DNA: TGTGCCAGCAGCTTGCGACAGGCGGTGGCGGGCAATCAGCCCCAGCATTTT. Full variable domain (rest looked up from reference TRBV5-5 and TRBJ1-5): DAGVTQSPTHLIKTRGQQVTLRCSPISGHKSVSWYQQVLGQGPQFIFQYYEKEERGRGNFPDRFSARQFPNYSSELNVNALLLGDSALYLCASSLRQAVAGNQPQHFGDGTRLSIL.

This clonotype was found many times. This sequence joins TRBV29-1 and TRBJ2-5; a possible D gene is TRBD1 (6 bases). This CDR3 spans 13 amino acids. Germline values: CDR1 SQVTM, CDR2 ANQGSEA. V shed 1 base and J shed 4 bases, with 10 bases lying between them. The CDR3 sequence: CSVEGRGRETQYF. In nucleotides, the CDR3 is TGCAGCGTTGAAGGCAGGGGAAGAGAGACCCAGTACTTC. The variable domain in full, completed from reference TRBV29-1 and TRBJ2-5, reads SAVISQKPSRDICQRGTSLTIQCQVDSQVTMMFWYRQQPGQSLTLIATANQGSEATYESGFVIDKFPISRPNLTFSTLTVSNMSPEDSSIYLCSVEGRGRETQYFGPGTRLLVL.

The table lists this clonotype with many counts. The chain has TRBV5-5 and TRBJ2-1; a possible D gene is TRBD2 (6 bases). This CDR3 is 13 amino acids long. Deletions cut 3 bases from V and 6 bases from J, with 10 bases between. CDR1 is SGHKS, CDR2 YYEKEE, per germline (reference sequence). CDR3 residues: CASSWDWLNEQFF. The DNA of the CDR3 is TGTGCCAGCAGCTGGGACTGGCTCAATGAGCAGTTCTTC.